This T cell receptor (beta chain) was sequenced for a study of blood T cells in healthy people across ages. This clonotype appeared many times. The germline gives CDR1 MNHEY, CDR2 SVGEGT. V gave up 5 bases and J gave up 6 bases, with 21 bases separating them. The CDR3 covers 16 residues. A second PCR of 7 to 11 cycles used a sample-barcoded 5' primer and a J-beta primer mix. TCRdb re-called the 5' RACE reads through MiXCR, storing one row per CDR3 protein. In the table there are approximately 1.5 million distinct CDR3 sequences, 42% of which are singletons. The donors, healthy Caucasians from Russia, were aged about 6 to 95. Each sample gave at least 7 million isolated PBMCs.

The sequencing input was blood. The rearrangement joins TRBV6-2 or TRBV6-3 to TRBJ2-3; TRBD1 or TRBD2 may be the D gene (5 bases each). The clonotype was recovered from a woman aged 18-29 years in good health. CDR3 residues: CASSPRGILKLDTQYF. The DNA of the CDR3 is TGTGCCAGCAGTCCGAGGGGTATTCTGAAGTTGGATACGCAGTATTTT.